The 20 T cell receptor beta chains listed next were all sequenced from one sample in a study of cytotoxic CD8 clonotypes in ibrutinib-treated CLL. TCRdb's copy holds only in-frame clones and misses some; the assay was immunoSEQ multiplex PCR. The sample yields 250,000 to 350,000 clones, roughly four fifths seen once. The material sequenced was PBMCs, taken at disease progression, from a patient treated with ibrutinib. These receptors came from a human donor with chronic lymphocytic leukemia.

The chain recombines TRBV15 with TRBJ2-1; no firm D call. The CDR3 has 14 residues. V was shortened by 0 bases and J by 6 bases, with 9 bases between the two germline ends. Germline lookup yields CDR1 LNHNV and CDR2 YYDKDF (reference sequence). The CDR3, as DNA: TGTGCCACCAGCAGAGAAGGTAAATCCAATGAGCAGTTCTTC. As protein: CATSREGKSNEQFF.

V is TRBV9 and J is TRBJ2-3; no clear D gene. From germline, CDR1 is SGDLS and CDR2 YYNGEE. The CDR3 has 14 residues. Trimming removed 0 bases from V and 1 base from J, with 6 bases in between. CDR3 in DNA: TGTGCCAGCAGCGTAGACCCACGCACAGATACGCAGTATTTT. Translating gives CASSVDPRTDTQYF.

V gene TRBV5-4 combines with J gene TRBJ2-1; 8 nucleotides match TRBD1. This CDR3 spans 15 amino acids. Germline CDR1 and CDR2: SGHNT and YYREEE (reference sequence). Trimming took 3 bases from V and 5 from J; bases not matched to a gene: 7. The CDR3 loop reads CASSWVGTGNNEQFF. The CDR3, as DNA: TGTGCCAGCAGCTGGGTGGGGACAGGCAACAATGAGCAGTTCTTC.

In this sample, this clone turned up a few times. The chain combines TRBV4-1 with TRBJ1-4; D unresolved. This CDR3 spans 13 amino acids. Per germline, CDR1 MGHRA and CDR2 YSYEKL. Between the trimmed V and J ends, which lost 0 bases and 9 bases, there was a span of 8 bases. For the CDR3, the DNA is TGCGCCAGCAGCCAAGATGGGAATAAAAAACTGTTTTTT. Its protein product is CASSQDGNKKLFF.

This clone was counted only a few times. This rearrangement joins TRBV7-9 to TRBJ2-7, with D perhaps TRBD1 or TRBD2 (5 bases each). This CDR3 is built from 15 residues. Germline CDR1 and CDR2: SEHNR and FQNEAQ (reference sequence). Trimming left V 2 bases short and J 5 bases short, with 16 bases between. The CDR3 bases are TGTGCCAGCAGCTTACGCGCGGCAGGGAGAAACGAGCAGTACTTC. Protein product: CASSLRAAGRNEQYF.

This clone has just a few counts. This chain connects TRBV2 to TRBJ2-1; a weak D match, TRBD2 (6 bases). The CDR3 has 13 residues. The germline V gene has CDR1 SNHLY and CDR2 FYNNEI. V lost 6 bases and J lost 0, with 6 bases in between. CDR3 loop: CASRTSSYNEQFF. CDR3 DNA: TGTGCCAGCAGGACTAGCTCCTACAATGAGCAGTTCTTC.

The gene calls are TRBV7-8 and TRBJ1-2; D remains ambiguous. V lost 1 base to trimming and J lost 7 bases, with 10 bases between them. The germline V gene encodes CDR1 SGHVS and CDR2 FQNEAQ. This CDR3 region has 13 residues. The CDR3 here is CASSLVPGGGYTF. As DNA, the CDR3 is TGTGCCAGCAGCTTAGTACCCGGCGGTGGCTACACCTTC.

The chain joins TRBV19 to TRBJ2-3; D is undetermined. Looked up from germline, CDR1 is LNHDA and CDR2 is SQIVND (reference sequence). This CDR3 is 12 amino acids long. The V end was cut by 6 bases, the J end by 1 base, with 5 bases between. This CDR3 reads CASSFRTDTQYF. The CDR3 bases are TGTGCCAGTAGCTTTCGCACAGATACGCAGTATTTT.

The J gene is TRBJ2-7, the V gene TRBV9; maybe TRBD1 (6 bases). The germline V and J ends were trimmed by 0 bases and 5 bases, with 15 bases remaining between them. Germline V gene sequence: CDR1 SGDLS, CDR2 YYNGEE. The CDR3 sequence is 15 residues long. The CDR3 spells CASSVGRGHMNEQYF. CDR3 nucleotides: TGTGCCAGCAGCGTAGGAAGGGGACACATGAACGAGCAGTACTTC.

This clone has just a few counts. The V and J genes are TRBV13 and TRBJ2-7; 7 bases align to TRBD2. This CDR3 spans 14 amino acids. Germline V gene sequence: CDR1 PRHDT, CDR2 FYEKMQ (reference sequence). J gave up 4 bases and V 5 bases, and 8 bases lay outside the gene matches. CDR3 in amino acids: CASSRQLGRYEQYF. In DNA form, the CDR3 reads TGTGCCAGCAGCCGCCAGCTCGGGAGGTACGAGCAGTACTTC.

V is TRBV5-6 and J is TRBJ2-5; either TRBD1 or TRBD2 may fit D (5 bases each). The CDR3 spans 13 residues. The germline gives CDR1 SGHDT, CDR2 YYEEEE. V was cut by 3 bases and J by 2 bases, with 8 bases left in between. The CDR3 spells CASSWGPQETQYF. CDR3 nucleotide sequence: TGTGCCAGCAGCTGGGGACCACAAGAGACCCAGTACTTC.

In DNA, the CDR3 is TGTGCCAGCAGTTTAGATATCTACACTGAAGCTTTCTTT. Its translation is CASSLDIYTEAFF. The genes are TRBV27 and TRBJ1-1, with D uncertain. V was clipped by 2 bases and J by 3 bases, with 7 bases between them. This CDR3 is built from 13 residues. Germline V gene data show CDR1 as MNHEY and CDR2 as SMNVEV (reference sequence).

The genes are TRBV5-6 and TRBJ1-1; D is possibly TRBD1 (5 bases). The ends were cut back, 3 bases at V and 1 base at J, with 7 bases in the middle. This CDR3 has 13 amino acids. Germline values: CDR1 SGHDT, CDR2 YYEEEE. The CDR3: CASSWGPNTEAFF. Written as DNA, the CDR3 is TGTGCCAGCAGCTGGGGCCCGAACACTGAAGCTTTCTTT. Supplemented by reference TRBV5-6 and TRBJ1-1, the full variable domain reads DAGVTQSPTHLIKTRGQQVTLRCSPKSGHDTVSWYQQALGQGPQFIFQYYEEEERQRGNFPDRFSGHQFPNYSSELNVNALLLGDSALYLCASSWGPNTEAFFGQGTRLTVV.

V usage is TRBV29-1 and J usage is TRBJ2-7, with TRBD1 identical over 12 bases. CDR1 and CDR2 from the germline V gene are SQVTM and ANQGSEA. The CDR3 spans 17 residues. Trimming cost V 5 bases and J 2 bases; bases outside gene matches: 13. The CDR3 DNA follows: TGCAGCGTTACACCCGGGACAGGGGGCACCCCCACCTACGAGCAGTACTTC. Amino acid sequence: CSVTPGTGGTPTYEQYF.

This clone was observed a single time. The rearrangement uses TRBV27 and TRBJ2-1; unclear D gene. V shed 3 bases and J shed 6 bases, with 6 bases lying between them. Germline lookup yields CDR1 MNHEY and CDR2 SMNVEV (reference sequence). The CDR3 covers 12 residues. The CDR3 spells CASSLRINEQFF. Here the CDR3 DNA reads TGTGCCAGCAGTTTGAGGATCAATGAGCAGTTCTTC.

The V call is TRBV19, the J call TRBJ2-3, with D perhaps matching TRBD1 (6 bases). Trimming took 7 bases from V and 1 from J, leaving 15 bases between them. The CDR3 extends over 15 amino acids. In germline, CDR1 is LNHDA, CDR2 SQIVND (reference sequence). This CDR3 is CASIPQGKGTDTQYF. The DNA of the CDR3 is TGTGCCAGTATCCCCCAGGGGAAGGGCACAGATACGCAGTATTTT.

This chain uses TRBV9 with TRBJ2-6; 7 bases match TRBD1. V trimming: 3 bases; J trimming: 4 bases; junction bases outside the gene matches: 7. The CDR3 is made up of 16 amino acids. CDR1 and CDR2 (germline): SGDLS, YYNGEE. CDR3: CASSEPQGSGANVLTF. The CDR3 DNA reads TGTGCCAGCAGCGAACCACAGGGGTCAGGGGCCAACGTCCTGACTTTC. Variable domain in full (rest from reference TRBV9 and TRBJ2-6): DSGVTQTPKHLITATGQRVTLRCSPRSGDLSVYWYQQSLDQGLQFLIQYYNGEERAKGNILERFSAQQFPDLHSELNLSSLELGDSALYFCASSEPQGSGANVLTFGAGSRLTVL.

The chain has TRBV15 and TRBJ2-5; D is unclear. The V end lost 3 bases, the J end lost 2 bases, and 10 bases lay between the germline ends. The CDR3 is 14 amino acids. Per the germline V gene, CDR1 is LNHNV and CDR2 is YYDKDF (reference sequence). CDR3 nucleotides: TGTGCCACCAGCAGTCCGGTATCGCAAGAGACCCAGTACTTC. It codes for CATSSPVSQETQYF.

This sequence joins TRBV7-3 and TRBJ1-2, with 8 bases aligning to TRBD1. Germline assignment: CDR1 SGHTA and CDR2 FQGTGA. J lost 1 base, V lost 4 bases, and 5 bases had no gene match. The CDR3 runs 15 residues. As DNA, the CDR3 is TGTGCCAGCAGCTCCACAGGGGGACTTAACTATGGCTACACCTTC. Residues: CASSSTGGLNYGYTF. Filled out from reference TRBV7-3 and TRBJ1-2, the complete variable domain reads GAGVSQTPSNKVTEKGKYVELRCDPISGHTALYWYRQSLGQGPEFLIYFQGTGAADDSGLPNDRFFAVRPEGSVSTLKIQRTERGDSAVYLCASSSTGGLNYGYTFGSGTRLTVV.

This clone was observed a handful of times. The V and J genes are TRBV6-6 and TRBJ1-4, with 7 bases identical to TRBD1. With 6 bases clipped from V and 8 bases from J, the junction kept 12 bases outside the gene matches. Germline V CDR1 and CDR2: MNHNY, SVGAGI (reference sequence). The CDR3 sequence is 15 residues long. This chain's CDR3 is CASSTDRAPGEKLFF. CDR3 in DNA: TGTGCCAGCAGCACCGACAGGGCACCTGGAGAAAAACTGTTTTTT.